This section outlines one T cell receptor beta chain sequence together with its context. Its antigen is as yet unknown. TCRdb ran MiXCR on the 5' RACE reads and lists one entry per CDR3 protein. The data contain roughly 480,000 distinct CDR3 sequences, around 27% of them singletons. The record originates from a study of T-cell memory formation after mild COVID-19. Study overall: There were largely donor-specific TCR clusters.

General study findings and limits: Contracting CD4+ clones were located mainly in CM and EM, and CD8+ clones in EMRA. There were some responding clones in pre-infection memory, which suggested that cross-reactive memory had joined. Balance between CD4 and CD8 was seen in clones contracting day 15 to 85, and a CD4+ lean was seen in later expanders.

Germline-derived CDR1 and CDR2 are SQVTM and ANQGSEA. V trimming: 6 bases; J trimming: 5 bases; junction bases outside the gene matches: 9. The CDR3 runs 14 residues. This clonotype was sampled from an adult woman who had mild COVID-19 (a few samples of this study predate the infection). Cell type and time point are not known. The V call is TRBV29-1, the J call TRBJ2-3; 9 bases are shared with TRBD1. The source material was PBMCs or a T cell subset sorted from them (not recorded which). This CDR3 is CSVEQGAFEDTQYF. For the CDR3, the DNA is TGCAGCGTGGAACAGGGGGCGTTTGAAGATACGCAGTATTTT.